This T cell receptor (beta chain) is from a study of Graves' ophthalmopathy and Graves' hyperthyroidism. Across the whole study: Peripheral blood was gathered at first diagnosis, ahead of any treatment whatsoever.

General observations from the study: The model predicted ophthalmopathy progression with 70.59% sensitivity and less than 80% specificity.

RNA transcripts provided the template for amplifying TCR beta CDR3 regions. In the first round, RT-PCR was carried out with HTBI primers, and a multiplex PCR formed the second round. TCRdb called the multiplex PCR reads again in MiXCR, with one record for every CDR3 protein. Here the sample spans roughly 500,000 distinct CDR3 sequences, 13% to 15% being singletons. CDR3 size: 14 residues. V lost 2 bases and J 6 bases, leaving 11 bases between the germline ends. This clonotype was seen many times. As yet, its antigen is unknown. J is TRBJ1-5 and V is TRBV12-3 or TRBV12-4; D is perhaps TRBD1 (5 bases). This clonotype was obtained from a woman younger than 45 with Graves' ophthalmopathy. Sequenced: blood. The CDR3 protein is CASSLRQMSQPQHF. The CDR3 region has the DNA TGTGCCAGCAGTTTAAGACAGATGAGTCAGCCCCAGCATTTT.